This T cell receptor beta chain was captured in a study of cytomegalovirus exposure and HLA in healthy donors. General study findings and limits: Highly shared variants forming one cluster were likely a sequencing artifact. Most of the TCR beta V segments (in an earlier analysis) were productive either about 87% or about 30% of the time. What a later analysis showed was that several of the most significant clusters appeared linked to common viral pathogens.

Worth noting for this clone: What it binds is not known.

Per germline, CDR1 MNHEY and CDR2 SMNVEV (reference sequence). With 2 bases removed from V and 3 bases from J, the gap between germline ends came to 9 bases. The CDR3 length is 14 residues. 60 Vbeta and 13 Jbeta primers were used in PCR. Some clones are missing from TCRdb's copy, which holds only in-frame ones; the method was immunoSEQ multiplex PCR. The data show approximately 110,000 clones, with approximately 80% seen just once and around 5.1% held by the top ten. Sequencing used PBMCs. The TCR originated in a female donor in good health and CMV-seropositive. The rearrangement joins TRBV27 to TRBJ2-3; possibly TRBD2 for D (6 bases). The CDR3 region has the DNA TGTGCCAGCAGTTTACGGGGGATTACAGATACGCAGTATTTT. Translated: CASSLRGITDTQYF.